This T cell receptor beta chain was obtained from a study of T cell responses to AZD1222 COVID-19 vaccine. Profiled with immunoSEQ multiplex PCR; TCRdb holds only in-frame clones, not every one. The table records 55,000 to 80,000 clones, roughly 84% of them present only once. The germline gives CDR1 LGHDT, CDR2 YNNKEL (reference sequence). The ends lost 3 bases at V and 5 bases at J; junction bases unmatched: 4. The CDR3 covers 14 residues. This specimen was peripheral blood, taken on day 0 of AZD1222 vaccination. This chain uses TRBV3-1 (or the pseudogene TRBV3-2) with TRBJ2-7; 10 bases agree with TRBD2. The origin of this receptor is an adult in good health. The CDR3 sequence: CASSQNLAGDEQYF. For the CDR3, the DNA is TGTGCCAGCAGCCAGAATCTAGCGGGAGACGAGCAGTACTTC.